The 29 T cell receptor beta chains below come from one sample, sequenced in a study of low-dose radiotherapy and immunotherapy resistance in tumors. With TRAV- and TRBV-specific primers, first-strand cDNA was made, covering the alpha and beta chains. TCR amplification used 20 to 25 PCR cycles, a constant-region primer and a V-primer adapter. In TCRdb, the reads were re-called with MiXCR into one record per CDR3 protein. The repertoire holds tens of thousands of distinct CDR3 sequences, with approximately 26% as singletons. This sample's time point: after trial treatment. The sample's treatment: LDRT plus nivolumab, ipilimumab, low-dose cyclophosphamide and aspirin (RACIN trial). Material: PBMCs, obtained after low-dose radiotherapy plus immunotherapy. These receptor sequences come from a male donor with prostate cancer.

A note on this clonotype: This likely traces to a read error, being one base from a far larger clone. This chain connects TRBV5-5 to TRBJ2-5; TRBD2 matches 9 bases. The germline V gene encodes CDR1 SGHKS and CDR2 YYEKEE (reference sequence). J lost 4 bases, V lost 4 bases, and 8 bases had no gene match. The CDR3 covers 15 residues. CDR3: CASSPRSSGRETQYF. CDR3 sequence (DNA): TGTGCCAGCAGCCCTCGGAGTAGCGGGAGAGAGACCCAGTACTTC.

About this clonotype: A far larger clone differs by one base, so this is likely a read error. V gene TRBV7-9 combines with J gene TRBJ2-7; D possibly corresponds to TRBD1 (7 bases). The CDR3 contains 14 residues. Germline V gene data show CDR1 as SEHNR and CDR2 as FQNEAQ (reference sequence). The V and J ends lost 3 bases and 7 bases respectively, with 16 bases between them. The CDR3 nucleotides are TGTGCCAGCAGCTTCAGGGGGGCCGGTAATGAGCAGTACTTC. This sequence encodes CASSFRGAGNEQYF.

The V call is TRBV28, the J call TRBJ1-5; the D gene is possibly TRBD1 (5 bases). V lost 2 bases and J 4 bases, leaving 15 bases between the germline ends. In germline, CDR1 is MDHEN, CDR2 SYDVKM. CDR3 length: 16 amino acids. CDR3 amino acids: CASSLTPPGRNQPQHF. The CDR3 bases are TGTGCCAGCAGTTTAACCCCGCCGGGACGAAATCAGCCCCAGCATTTT.

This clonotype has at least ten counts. CDR3 residues: CASSQVTGSRNSPLHF. In nucleotides, the CDR3 is TGCGCCAGCAGCCAAGTTACAGGCTCAAGGAATTCACCCCTCCACTTT. J is TRBJ1-6 and V is TRBV4-1, with D possibly TRBD1 on 5 matching bases. Trimming took off 1 base at V and 7 bases at J, with 14 bases between the two ends. The CDR3 is 16 residues long. Germline CDR1 reads MGHRA; CDR2 reads YSYEKL.

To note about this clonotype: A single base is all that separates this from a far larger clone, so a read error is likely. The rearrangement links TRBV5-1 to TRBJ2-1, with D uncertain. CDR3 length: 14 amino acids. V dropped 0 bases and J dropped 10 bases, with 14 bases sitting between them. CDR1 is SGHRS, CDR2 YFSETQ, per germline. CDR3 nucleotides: TGCGCCAGCAGCTTGGGGCCAGTCGCCTACGAGCAGTTCTTC. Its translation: CASSLGPVAYEQFF.

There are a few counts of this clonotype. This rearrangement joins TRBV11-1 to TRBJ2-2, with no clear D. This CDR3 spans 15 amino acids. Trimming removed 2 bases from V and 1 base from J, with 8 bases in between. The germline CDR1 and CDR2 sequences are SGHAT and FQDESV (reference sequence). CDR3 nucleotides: TGTGCCAGCAGCTTATTGCGGAAGAACACCGGGGAGCTGTTTTTT. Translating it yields CASSLLRKNTGELFF.

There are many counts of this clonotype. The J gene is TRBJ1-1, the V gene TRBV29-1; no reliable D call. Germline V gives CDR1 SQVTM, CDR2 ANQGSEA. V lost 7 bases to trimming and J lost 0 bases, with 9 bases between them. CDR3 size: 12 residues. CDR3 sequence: CSAWSLNTEAFF. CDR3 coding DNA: TGCAGCGCCTGGAGCCTGAACACTGAAGCTTTCTTT.

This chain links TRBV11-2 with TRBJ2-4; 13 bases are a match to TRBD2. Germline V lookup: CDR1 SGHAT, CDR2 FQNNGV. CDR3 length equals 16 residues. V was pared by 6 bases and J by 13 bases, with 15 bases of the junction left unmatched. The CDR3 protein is CASRQTSGRHDNEQYF. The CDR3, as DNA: TGTGCCAGCAGGCAGACTAGCGGGAGGCACGACAATGAGCAGTACTTC.

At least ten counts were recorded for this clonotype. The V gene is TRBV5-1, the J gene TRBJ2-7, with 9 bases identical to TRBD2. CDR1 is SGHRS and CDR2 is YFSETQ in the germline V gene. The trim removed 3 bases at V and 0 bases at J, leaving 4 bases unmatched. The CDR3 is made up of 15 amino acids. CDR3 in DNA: TGCGCCAGCAGCTGGACTAGCGCCAGCTCCTACGAGCAGTACTTC. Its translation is CASSWTSASSYEQYF.

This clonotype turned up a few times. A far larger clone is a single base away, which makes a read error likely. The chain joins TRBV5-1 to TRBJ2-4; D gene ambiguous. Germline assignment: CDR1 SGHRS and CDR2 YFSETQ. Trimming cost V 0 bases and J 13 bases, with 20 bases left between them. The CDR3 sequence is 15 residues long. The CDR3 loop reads CASSLVGNFDNEQYF. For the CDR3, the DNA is TGCGCCAGCAGCTTGGTAGGCAATTTCGACAATGAGCAGTACTTC.

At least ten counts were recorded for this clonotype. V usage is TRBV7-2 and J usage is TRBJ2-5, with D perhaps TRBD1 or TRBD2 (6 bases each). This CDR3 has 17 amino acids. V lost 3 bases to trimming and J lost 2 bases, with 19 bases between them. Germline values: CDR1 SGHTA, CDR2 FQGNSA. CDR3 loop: CASSFGGTNNIQETQYF. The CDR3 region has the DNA TGTGCCAGCAGCTTCGGCGGGACAAACAATATACAAGAGACCCAGTACTTC.

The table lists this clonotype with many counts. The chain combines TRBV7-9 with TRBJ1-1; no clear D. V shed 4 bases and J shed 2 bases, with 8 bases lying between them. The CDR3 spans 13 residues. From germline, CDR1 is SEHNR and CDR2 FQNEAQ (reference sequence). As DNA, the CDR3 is TGTGCCAGCAGCTACTATAAAAACACTGAAGCTTTCTTT. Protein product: CASSYYKNTEAFF. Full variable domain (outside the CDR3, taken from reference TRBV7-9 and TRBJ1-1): DTGVSQNPRHKITKRGQNVTFRCDPISEHNRLYWYRQTLGQGPEFLTYFQNEAQLEKSRLLSDRFSAERPKGSFSTLEIQRTEQGDSAMYLCASSYYKNTEAFFGQGTRLTVV.

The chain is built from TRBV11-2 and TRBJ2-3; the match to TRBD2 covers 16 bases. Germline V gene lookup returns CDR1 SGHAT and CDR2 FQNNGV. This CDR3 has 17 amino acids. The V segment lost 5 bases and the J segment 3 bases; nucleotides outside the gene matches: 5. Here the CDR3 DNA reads TGTGCCAGCAGCACGGGACTAGCGGGGGGGCGGACAGATACGCAGTATTTT. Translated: CASSTGLAGGRTDTQYF.

CDR3 nucleotides: TGTGCCAGCAGTTTATTCACACAGGGCACTGAAGCTTTCTTT. As protein: CASSLFTQGTEAFF. The V gene is TRBV28, the J gene TRBJ1-1, with D tentatively TRBD1 (6 bases). CDR1 and CDR2 from the germline V gene are MDHEN and SYDVKM. V shed 1 base and J shed 4 bases, with 10 bases lying between them. The CDR3 covers 14 residues.

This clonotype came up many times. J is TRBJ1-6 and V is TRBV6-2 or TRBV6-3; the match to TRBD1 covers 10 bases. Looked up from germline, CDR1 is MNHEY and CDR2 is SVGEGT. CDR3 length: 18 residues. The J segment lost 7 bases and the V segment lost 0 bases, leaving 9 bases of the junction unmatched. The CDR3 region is CASSYSTAGTGDNSPLHF. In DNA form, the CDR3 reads TGTGCCAGCAGTTACTCCACGGCCGGGACAGGGGACAATTCACCCCTCCACTTT.

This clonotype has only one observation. The CDR3, as DNA: TGTGCCAGCAGCTTATCCCGTGGGACCCAACTTTATTCTTCCTACAATGAGCAGTTCTTC. Translating it yields CASSLSRGTQLYSSYNEQFF. The chain links TRBV7-8 to TRBJ2-1; either TRBD1 or TRBD2 may supply D (5 bases each). The V gene lost 2 bases and the J gene lost 1 base, with 24 bases spanning the gap. This CDR3 is built from 20 residues. Germline V gene lookup returns CDR1 SGHVS and CDR2 FQNEAQ.

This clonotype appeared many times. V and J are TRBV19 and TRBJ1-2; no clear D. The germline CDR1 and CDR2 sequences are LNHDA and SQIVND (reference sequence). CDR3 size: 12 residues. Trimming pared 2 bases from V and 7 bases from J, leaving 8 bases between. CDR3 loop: CASSIIEGGYTF. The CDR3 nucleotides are TGTGCCAGTAGTATAATCGAGGGTGGCTACACCTTC.

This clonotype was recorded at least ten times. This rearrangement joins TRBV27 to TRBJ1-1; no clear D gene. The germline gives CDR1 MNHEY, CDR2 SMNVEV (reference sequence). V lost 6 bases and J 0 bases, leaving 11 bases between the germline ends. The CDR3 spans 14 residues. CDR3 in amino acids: CASRKRGVNTEAFF. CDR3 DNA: TGTGCCAGCAGGAAACGTGGGGTGAACACTGAAGCTTTCTTT.

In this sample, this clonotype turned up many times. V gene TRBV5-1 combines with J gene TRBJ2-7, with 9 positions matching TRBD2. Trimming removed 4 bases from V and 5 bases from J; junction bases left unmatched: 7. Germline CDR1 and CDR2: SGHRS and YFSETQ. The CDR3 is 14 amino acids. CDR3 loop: CASSVTSGSHEQYF. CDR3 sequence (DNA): TGCGCCAGCAGCGTGACTAGCGGCTCTCACGAGCAGTACTTC. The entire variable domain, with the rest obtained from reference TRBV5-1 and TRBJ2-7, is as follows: KAGVTQTPRYLIKTRGQQVTLSCSPISGHRSVSWYQQTPGQGLQFLFEYFSETQRNKGNFPGRFSGRQFSNSRSEMNVSTLELGDSALYLCASSVTSGSHEQYFGPGTRLTVT.

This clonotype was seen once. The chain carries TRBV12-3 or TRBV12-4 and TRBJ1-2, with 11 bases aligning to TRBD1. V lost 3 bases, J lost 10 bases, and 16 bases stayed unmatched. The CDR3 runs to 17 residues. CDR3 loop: CASSFKGQGDSNSVYTF. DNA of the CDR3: TGTGCCAGCAGTTTTAAGGGACAGGGGGACAGTAACTCTGTCTACACCTTC.

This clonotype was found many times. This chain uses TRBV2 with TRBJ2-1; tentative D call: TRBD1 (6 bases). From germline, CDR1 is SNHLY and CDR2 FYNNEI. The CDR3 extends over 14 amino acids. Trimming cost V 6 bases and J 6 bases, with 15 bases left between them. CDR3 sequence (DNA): TGTGCCAGCAGGGGGAGCTTCAGGGGCAATGAGCAGTTCTTC. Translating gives CASRGSFRGNEQFF. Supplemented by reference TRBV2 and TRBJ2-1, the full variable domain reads EPEVTQTPSHQVTQMGQEVILRCVPISNHLYFYWYRQILGQKVEFLVSFYNNEISEKSEIFDDQFSVERPDGSNFTLKIRSTKLEDSAMYFCASRGSFRGNEQFFGPGTRLTVL.

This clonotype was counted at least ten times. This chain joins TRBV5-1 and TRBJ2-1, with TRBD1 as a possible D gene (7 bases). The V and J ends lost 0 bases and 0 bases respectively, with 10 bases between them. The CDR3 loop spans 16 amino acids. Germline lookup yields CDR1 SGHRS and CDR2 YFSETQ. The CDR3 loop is CASSLGQGGSYNEQFF. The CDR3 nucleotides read TGCGCCAGCAGCTTGGGACAGGGAGGCTCCTACAATGAGCAGTTCTTC. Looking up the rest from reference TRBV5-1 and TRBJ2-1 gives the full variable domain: KAGVTQTPRYLIKTRGQQVTLSCSPISGHRSVSWYQQTPGQGLQFLFEYFSETQRNKGNFPGRFSGRQFSNSRSEMNVSTLELGDSALYLCASSLGQGGSYNEQFFGPGTRLTVL.

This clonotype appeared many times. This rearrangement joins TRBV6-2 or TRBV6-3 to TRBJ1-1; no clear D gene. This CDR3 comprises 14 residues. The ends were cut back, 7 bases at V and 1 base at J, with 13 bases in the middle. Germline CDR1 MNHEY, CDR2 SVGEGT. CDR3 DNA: TGTGCCAGCAACGGTTGGTCCCGGAACACTGAAGCTTTCTTT. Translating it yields CASNGWSRNTEAFF.

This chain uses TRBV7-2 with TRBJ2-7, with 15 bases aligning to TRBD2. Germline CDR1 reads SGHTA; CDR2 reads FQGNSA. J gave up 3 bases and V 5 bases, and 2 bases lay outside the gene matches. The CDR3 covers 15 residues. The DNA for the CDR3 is TGTGCCAGCAGCCGGACTAGCGGGGGGGTCTACGAGCAGTACTTC. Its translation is CASSRTSGGVYEQYF.

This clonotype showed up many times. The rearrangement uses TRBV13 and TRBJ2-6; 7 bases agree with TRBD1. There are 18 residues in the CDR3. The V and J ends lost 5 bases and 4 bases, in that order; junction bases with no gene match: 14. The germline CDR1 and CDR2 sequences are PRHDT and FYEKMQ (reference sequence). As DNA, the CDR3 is TGTGCCAGCAGCCACCGGGACAGCCCACCGGGGGGGGCCAACGTCCTGACTTTC. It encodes CASSHRDSPPGGANVLTF. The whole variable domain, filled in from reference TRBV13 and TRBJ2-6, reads AAGVIQSPRHLIKEKRETATLKCYPIPRHDTVYWYQQGPGQDPQFLISFYEKMQSDKGSIPDRFSAQQFSDYHSELNMSSLELGDSALYFCASSHRDSPPGGANVLTFGAGSRLTVL.

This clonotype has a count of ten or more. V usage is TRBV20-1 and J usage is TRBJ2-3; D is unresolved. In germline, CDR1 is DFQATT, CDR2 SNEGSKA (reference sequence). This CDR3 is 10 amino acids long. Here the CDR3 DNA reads TGCAGCGTTGGGGCAGATACGCAGTATTTT. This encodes CSVGADTQYF.

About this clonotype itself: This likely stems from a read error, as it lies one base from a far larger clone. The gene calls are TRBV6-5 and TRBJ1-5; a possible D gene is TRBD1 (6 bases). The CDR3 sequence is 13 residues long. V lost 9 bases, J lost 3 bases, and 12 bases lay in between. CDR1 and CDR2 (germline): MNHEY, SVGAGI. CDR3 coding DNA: TGTGCCAGGAGTGGACAGCACAATCAGCCCCAGCATTTT. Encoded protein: CARSGQHNQPQHF.

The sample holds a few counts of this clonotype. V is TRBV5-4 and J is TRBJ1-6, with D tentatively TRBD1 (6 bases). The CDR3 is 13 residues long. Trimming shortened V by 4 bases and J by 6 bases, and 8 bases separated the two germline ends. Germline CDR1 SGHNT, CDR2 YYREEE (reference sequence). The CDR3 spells CASSPDSNSPLHF. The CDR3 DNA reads TGTGCCAGCAGCCCGGACAGTAATTCACCCCTCCACTTT.

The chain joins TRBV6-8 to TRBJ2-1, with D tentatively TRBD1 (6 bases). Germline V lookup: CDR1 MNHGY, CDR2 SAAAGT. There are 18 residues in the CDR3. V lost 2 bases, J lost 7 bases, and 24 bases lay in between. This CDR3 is CASSYAWTEAGTDNEQFF. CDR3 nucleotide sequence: TGTGCCAGCAGTTACGCCTGGACAGAAGCCGGGACGGATAATGAGCAGTTCTTC.